The 19 T cell receptor beta chains below were found in one sample sequenced in a study of T-cell reconstitution after alpha-beta-depleted transplantation in children. Researchers prepared the TCRbeta library using unique molecular identifiers, the study reports. TCRdb reanalysed the PCR reads using MiXCR and keeps one entry per CDR3 protein. The sample has about 70,000 distinct CDR3 sequences, approximately 11% seen once; the top ten hold 13%. The sample here was PBMCs, taken before TCRalphabeta/CD19-depleted stem cell transplant. The receptors were sampled from a boy younger than 18 with acute myeloid leukemia, due to receive a stem cell transplant.

This clonotype came up many times. This chain connects TRBV3-1 to TRBJ2-7; 8 bases are a match to TRBD2. The CDR3 consists of 13 residues. V trimming: 1 base; J trimming: 5 bases; junction bases outside the gene matches: 1. Germline V lookup: CDR1 LGHDT, CDR2 YNNKEL (reference sequence). The CDR3 region has the DNA TGTGCCAGCAGCCAAGTCGGGGGGGACGAGCAGTACTTC. Translated: CASSQVGGDEQYF.

This clonotype was observed at least ten times. This chain uses TRBV10-2 with TRBJ2-7; D is ambiguous. Germline V gives CDR1 WSHSY, CDR2 SAAADI. This CDR3 is built from 13 residues. V was trimmed by 4 bases and J by 2 bases, leaving 9 bases between them. The CDR3 spells CASSVVSTYEQYF. In DNA, the CDR3 is TGCGCCAGCAGTGTTGTGTCCACCTACGAGCAGTACTTC.

This clonotype has at least ten counts. V and J are TRBV19 and TRBJ2-1; 12 bases fit TRBD1. CDR3 size: 15 residues. Germline CDR1 LNHDA, CDR2 SQIVND (reference sequence). Trimming at V came to 4 bases and at J to 5 bases, leaving 3 bases not matched to a gene. For the CDR3, the DNA is TGTGCCAGTAGTACGGGACAGGGGGCCGACAATGAGCAGTTCTTC. Amino acids: CASSTGQGADNEQFF.

There are many counts of this clonotype. The CDR3 here is CASSLGLAGGEQFF. CDR3 coding DNA: TGTGCCAGCAGCCTAGGACTAGCGGGGGGGGAGCAGTTCTTC. The gene calls are TRBV7-8 and TRBJ2-1, with 15 positions matching TRBD2. J lost 10 bases, V lost 5 bases, and 3 bases had no gene match. Germline CDR1 is SGHVS and CDR2 is FQNEAQ. There are 14 residues in the CDR3.

This clonotype was seen repeatedly, ten times or more. The J gene is TRBJ1-2, the V gene TRBV7-2; TRBD1 agrees at 8 bases. Trimming took 5 bases from V and 4 from J; bases not matched to a gene: 9. CDR1 and CDR2 from the germline V gene are SGHTA and FQGNSA. The CDR3 runs 15 residues. The CDR3 sequence: CASSEQLGQVYGYTF. In DNA, the CDR3 is TGTGCCAGCAGCGAACAGCTGGGACAGGTCTATGGCTACACCTTC. Using reference TRBV7-2 and TRBJ1-2 for the parts outside the CDR3, the full variable domain is GAGVSQSPSNKVTEKGKDVELRCDPISGHTALYWYRQSLGQGLEFLIYFQGNSAPDKSGLPSDRFSAERTGGSVSTLTIQRTQQEDSAVYLCASSEQLGQVYGYTFGSGTRLTVV.

This clonotype was seen many times. The chain uses TRBV27 and TRBJ1-6; TRBD1 aligns across 9 bases. Germline V gene lookup returns CDR1 MNHEY and CDR2 SMNVEV (reference sequence). The CDR3 has 15 amino acids. Losses at the gene ends were 6 bases for V and 9 bases for J; bases not matched to a gene: 9. DNA of the CDR3: TGTGCCAGCAGCCCGGGACAGGGTTTTCGTTCACCCCTCCACTTT. Its translation: CASSPGQGFRSPLHF.

V gene TRBV6-2 or TRBV6-3 combines with J gene TRBJ2-1; the D is unclear. In germline, CDR1 is MNHEY, CDR2 SVGEGT. V was shortened by 8 bases and J by 0 bases, with 20 bases between the two germline ends. This CDR3 contains 17 residues. The CDR3: CASRRNTPTISYNEQFF. As DNA, the CDR3 is TGTGCCAGCCGACGTAATACCCCTACGATCTCCTACAATGAGCAGTTCTTC.

As for this clonotype: A much larger clone lies a single base off, so this may be a read error. The chain employs TRBV12-3 or TRBV12-4 and TRBJ2-2; a weak D match, TRBD2 (5 bases). CDR3 length: 11 amino acids. CDR3 amino acids: CASRATGEQFF. CDR3 bases: TGTGCCAGCAGAGCCACCGGGGAGCAGTTTTTT.

In its sample, this clonotype was seen a few times. V gene TRBV15 combines with J gene TRBJ2-3; D uncertain. This CDR3 comprises 15 residues. V lost 8 bases and J 2 bases, leaving 17 bases between the germline ends. Germline CDR1 is LNHNV and CDR2 is YYDKDF (reference sequence). The CDR3 bases are TGTGCCACCGGCGGCCGACGGGCGTTCACAGATACGCAGTATTTT. It encodes CATGGRRAFTDTQYF.

This clonotype has a count of ten or more. The genes are TRBV12-3 or TRBV12-4 and TRBJ2-3; no clear D gene. The CDR3 sequence is 12 residues long. V dropped 6 bases and J dropped 5 bases, with 9 bases sitting between them. The CDR3, as DNA: TGTGCCAGCAGCCTTTCTGGAGATACGCAGTATTTT. Its protein is CASSLSGDTQYF.

To note about this clonotype: Given a much more abundant clone one base away, this may be a read error. The chain joins TRBV30 to TRBJ2-3; TRBD2 might be the D (6 bases). CDR1 GTSNPN and CDR2 SVGIG come from the germline V gene (reference sequence). The length of the CDR3 is 15 residues. V lost 5 bases, J lost 4 bases, and 19 bases lay in between. CDR3: CAWHSWGVVPDTQYF. CDR3 DNA: TGTGCCTGGCACTCATGGGGGGTCGTACCAGATACGCAGTATTTT.

V is TRBV30 and J is TRBJ2-5; 7 nucleotides line up with TRBD1. V gave up 2 bases and J gave up 3 bases; unmatched junction bases: 6. The germline CDR1 and CDR2 sequences are GTSNPN and SVGIG (reference sequence). The CDR3 totals 14 residues. The CDR3 spells CAWSWVGTEETQYF. The CDR3 nucleotides read TGTGCCTGGAGTTGGGTAGGGACAGAAGAGACCCAGTACTTC.

This clonotype occurred many times. The chain has TRBV5-6 and TRBJ2-2; D remains unclear. The length of the CDR3 is 13 residues. V gave up 2 bases and J gave up 1 base, with 3 bases separating them. Germline V gene data show CDR1 as SGHDT and CDR2 as YYEEEE. CDR3 residues: CASSLGNTGELFF. The CDR3 nucleotides are TGTGCCAGCAGCTTAGGGAACACCGGGGAGCTGTTTTTT.

A few counts support this clonotype. The chain recombines TRBV2 with TRBJ1-2; D gene ambiguous. CDR1 and CDR2 from the germline V gene are SNHLY and FYNNEI. Trimming removed 0 bases at V and 4 bases at J, with 12 bases between. The CDR3 sequence is 15 residues long. This CDR3 reads CASSEALRGFYGYTF. Here the CDR3 DNA reads TGTGCCAGCAGTGAAGCGCTTCGGGGATTCTATGGCTACACCTTC.

The chain joins TRBV18 to TRBJ1-1; possible D gene TRBD1, 5 bases. The germline V and J ends were trimmed by 6 bases and 0 bases, with 11 bases remaining between them. The length of the CDR3 is 14 residues. The germline gives CDR1 KGHSH, CDR2 LQKENI. The CDR3 is CASSLEGVNTEAFF. CDR3 DNA sequence: TGTGCCAGCTCCCTCGAAGGGGTGAACACTGAAGCTTTCTTT. Drawing the rest from reference TRBV18 and TRBJ1-1, the complete variable domain is NAGVMQNPRHLVRRRGQEARLRCSPMKGHSHVYWYRQLPEEGLKFMVYLQKENIIDESGMPKERFSAEFPKEGPSILRIQQVVRGDSAAYFCASSLEGVNTEAFFGQGTRLTVV.

The CDR3 coding sequence is TGTGCCAGCAGCTTAACGGCCCACGGGGGGCCAGGAGATACGCAGTATTTT. Translation: CASSLTAHGGPGDTQYF. This rearrangement joins TRBV11-2 to TRBJ2-3; D is possibly TRBD2 (7 bases). This CDR3 contains 17 residues. Trimming took off 2 bases at V and 5 bases at J, with 20 bases between the two ends. Per germline, CDR1 SGHAT and CDR2 FQNNGV.

There are a few counts of this clonotype. In nucleotides, the CDR3 is TGTGCCAGCAGCGTACGGCGGGAGCCCACCGGGGAGCTGTTTTTT. Its protein product is CASSVRREPTGELFF. The J gene is TRBJ2-2, the V gene TRBV9, with 7 bases aligning to TRBD2. CDR3 size: 15 residues. Trimming took 1 base from V and 4 from J; bases not matched to a gene: 4. Germline V gene sequence: CDR1 SGDLS, CDR2 YYNGEE. The complete variable domain, with remaining parts taken from reference TRBV9 and TRBJ2-2, reads DSGVTQTPKHLITATGQRVTLRCSPRSGDLSVYWYQQSLDQGLQFLIQYYNGEERAKGNILERFSAQQFPDLHSELNLSSLELGDSALYFCASSVRREPTGELFFGEGSRLTVL.

In its sample, this clonotype was seen many times. J is TRBJ1-2 and V is TRBV4-3, with no clear D. Trimming pared 0 bases from V and 2 bases from J, leaving 10 bases between. Germline CDR1 is LGHNA and CDR2 is YSLEER. CDR3 length equals 15 residues. CDR3 nucleotides: TGCGCCAGCAGCCAAGACATGGCGGCCAACTATGGCTACACCTTC. Translating it yields CASSQDMAANYGYTF.

This clonotype has at least ten counts. This chain links TRBV25-1 with TRBJ2-3; TRBD1 is a possible D gene (6 bases). The CDR3 runs to 19 residues. The V end lost 3 bases, the J end lost 2 bases, and 24 bases lay between the germline ends. Germline CDR1 and CDR2: MGHDK and SYGVNS. CDR3 DNA sequence: TGTGCCAGCAGTGAGACAAGTTCAACCGGGACACTCAACACAGATACGCAGTATTTT. This translates into CASSETSSTGTLNTDTQYF.